This entry features one T cell receptor (beta chain) sequence. This CDR3 region has 20 residues. Germline CDR1 and CDR2: MRHNA and SNTAGT. Unmatched junction bases numbered 22, after V lost 6 bases and J lost 6 bases. The record originates from a study of response to subunit inactivated influenza vaccine. Each CDR3 protein is one row after TCRdb ran MiXCR on the RT-PCR reads. Of about 540,000 distinct CDR3 sequences listed, 20% to 25% are singletons. The same sample was also studied in work on T cells expressing NK-cell markers. As that report states: The TCR beta cDNA came from 5'RACE template switching with UMIs. Among the eight sequenced donors, seven tested HCMV-seropositive and one tested seronegative.

This chain uses TRBV6-4 with TRBJ2-2; 10 bases map to TRBD1. This TCR derives from a man aged 50 or older who received an inactivated influenza vaccine. Source: CD4+ T cells sorted from PBMCs, taken 11 to 12 days after vaccination. The CDR3 loop reads CASSAGRPSRTGGRAGELFF. The CDR3 region has the DNA TGTGCCAGCAGCGCCGGTAGGCCCTCGAGGACAGGGGGACGCGCCGGGGAGCTGTTTTTT.